This T cell receptor (beta chain) was recovered during a study of T cells in Graves' hyperthyroidism and ophthalmopathy. Study observations and caveats: From stable hyperthyroidism, ophthalmopathy was set apart by a 13 V-J model. Model predictions of ophthalmopathy came a median around 6.5 months before onset.

RNA transcripts were the template for amplifying TCR beta CDR3 regions. During a first-round RT-PCR of the TCR CDR3, the HTBI primer set was used. A single record per CDR3 protein comes from TCRdb applying MiXCR to the multiplex PCR reads. The sample records about 180,000 distinct CDR3 sequences, around 15% being singletons. Those with hyperthyroidism were 18 to 65 years old, newly diagnosed, and ill for under 2 months. This CDR3 comprises 14 residues. Germline V CDR1 and CDR2: SEHNR, FQNEAQ (reference sequence). V lost 6 bases and J 8 bases, leaving 14 bases between the germline ends. This clonotype appeared a single time. What it binds is unknown.

The rearrangement joins TRBV7-9 to TRBJ2-6, with D hard to call. The TCR sequence derives from a woman aged 50 to 65 with Graves' hyperthyroidism. The specimen was blood. DNA of the CDR3: TGTGCCAGCAGTTCAAGCCTTCTGCCCAACGTCCTGACTTTC. It encodes CASSSSLLPNVLTF.